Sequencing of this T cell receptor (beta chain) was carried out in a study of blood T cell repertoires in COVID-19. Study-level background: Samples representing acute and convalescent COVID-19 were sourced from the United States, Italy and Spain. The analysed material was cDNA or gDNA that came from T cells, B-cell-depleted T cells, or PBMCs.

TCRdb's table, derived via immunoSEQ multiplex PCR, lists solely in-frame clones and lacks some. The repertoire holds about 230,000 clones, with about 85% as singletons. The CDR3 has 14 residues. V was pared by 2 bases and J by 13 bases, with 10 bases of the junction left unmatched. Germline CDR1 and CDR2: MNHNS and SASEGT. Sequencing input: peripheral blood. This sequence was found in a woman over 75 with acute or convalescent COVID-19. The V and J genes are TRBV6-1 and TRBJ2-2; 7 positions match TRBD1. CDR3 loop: CASSEIKGRGWLFF. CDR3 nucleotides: TGTGCCAGCAGTGAAATAAAGGGCAGGGGGTGGCTGTTTTTT.